A single sample gave rise to the 7 T cell receptor beta chains below, sequenced in a study of a mutant IDH1 vaccine in newly diagnosed glioma. The assay was immunoSEQ multiplex PCR, and TCRdb's table has in-frame clones only and misses some. Here the sample spans 85,000 to 100,000 clones, about 82% being singletons. The time point was: baseline, week 1 (first vaccination visit). Sample treatment: pre-vaccination baseline after standard-of-care therapy. Here the sequenced sample was PBMCs, taken from a glioma patient treated with radiotherapy, temozolomide or both. The receptors here all came from a man in his forties with glioma.

This clone was counted a few times. The gene calls are TRBV27 and TRBJ1-1, with unresolved D. Germline CDR1 is MNHEY and CDR2 is SMNVEV (reference sequence). Trimming stripped 4 bases from V and 4 bases from J, with 13 bases between. The CDR3 runs 14 residues. The CDR3 loop is CASSSLQKSTEAFF. The CDR3 region has the DNA TGTGCCAGCAGTTCGCTACAGAAGAGCACTGAAGCTTTCTTT.

This clone has a handful of counts. The chain carries TRBV19 and TRBJ1-4; TRBD1 matches at 11 bases. Germline V CDR1 and CDR2: LNHDA, SQIVND (reference sequence). The CDR3 is made up of 15 amino acids. The V gene end was trimmed by 5 bases and the J gene end by 4 bases; junction bases not matched to a gene: 3. DNA for the CDR3: TGTGCCAGTAGTCCCGGGACAGGGGGTAATGAAAAACTGTTTTTT. Residues: CASSPGTGGNEKLFF.

V is TRBV18 and J is TRBJ1-3, with D maybe TRBD1 (5 bases). The V and J ends lost 1 base and 4 bases respectively, with 11 bases between them. Germline V CDR1 and CDR2: KGHSH, LQKENI. The CDR3 is made up of 15 amino acids. CDR3 residues: CASSPQGALGNTIYF. CDR3 nucleotide sequence: TGTGCCAGCTCACCACAAGGGGCGCTGGGAAACACCATATATTTT.

The V call is TRBV7-9, the J call TRBJ2-2; 15 bases agree with TRBD2. Germline V gene lookup returns CDR1 SEHNR and CDR2 FQNEAQ (reference sequence). The CDR3 runs to 18 residues. V gave up 6 bases and J gave up 6 bases; unmatched junction bases: 11. The CDR3 nucleotides read TGTGCCAGCAGGCAGACCGGGACTAGCGGGAGGAGTGCCGGGGAGCTGTTTTTT. It specifies CASRQTGTSGRSAGELFF.

The chain is built from TRBV7-2 and TRBJ2-1; D call uncertain. The V end was cut by 3 bases, the J end by 0 bases, with 12 bases between. Germline V lookup: CDR1 SGHTA, CDR2 FQGNSA. The CDR3 consists of 16 residues. CDR3 sequence (DNA): TGTGCCAGCAGCTTCGAAAGGATCGGCTCCTACAATGAGCAGTTCTTC. Residues: CASSFERIGSYNEQFF.

This clone was observed once. This rearrangement joins TRBV11-2 to TRBJ2-7; TRBD2 matches 11 bases. The length of the CDR3 is 16 residues. Trimming took 2 bases from V and 5 from J; bases not matched to a gene: 8. From germline, CDR1 is SGHAT and CDR2 FQNNGV. CDR3 sequence reads: CASSLLTSGSSDEQYF. The CDR3 region has the DNA TGTGCCAGCAGCTTACTTACTAGCGGGAGCTCGGACGAGCAGTACTTC. Variable domain in full (rest from reference TRBV11-2 and TRBJ2-7): EAGVAQSPRYKIIEKRQSVAFWCNPISGHATLYWYQQILGQGPKLLIQFQNNGVVDDSQLPKDRFSAERLKGVDSTLKIQPAKLEDSAVYLCASSLLTSGSSDEQYFGPGTRLTVT.

The V gene is TRBV6-5, the J gene TRBJ2-1; TRBD2 might be the D (5 bases). The V end lost 2 bases, the J end lost 13 bases, and 9 bases lay between the germline ends. The CDR3 contains 11 residues. CDR1 is MNHEY and CDR2 is SVGAGI in the germline V gene. CDR3 loop: CASSYPGKQFF. In DNA, the CDR3 is TGTGCCAGCAGTTACCCGGGGAAACAGTTCTTC.